These T cell receptor beta chains were read from a single sample in a study of OX40 agonist ivuxolimab in advanced cancers. Sequencing was performed with immunoSEQ multiplex PCR; in TCRdb, only in-frame clones are kept and a portion is missing. The table shows 60,000 to 85,000 clones, with approximately 92% occurring only once. Source: CD4+ or CD8+ T cells sorted from blood, taken in a trial of the OX40 agonist ivuxolimab. The receptors stem from an adult with an advanced solid tumor such as melanoma, head and neck, liver or kidney cancer. Each CDR3 is given with its conserved first and last residue. A D gene is named only where the DNA matches it firmly. Clone size is given for some rows only: seen once, a few or many times, or a class if the clone is expanded.

cdr3_nt	cdr3_aa	d_call	v_call	clone_size	j_call
TGTGCCAGCAGTGACGACAGGGGACTGGGCTCCGGGGAGCTGTTTTTT	CASSDDRGLGSGELFF	TRBD1	TRBV6-1	.	TRBJ2-2
TGTGCCAGCAGCTTAGCTCGCGGACATCTTAGCAATCAGCCCCAGCATTTT	CASSLARGHLSNQPQHF	.	TRBV7-9	.	TRBJ1-5
TGCGCCAGCAGCCAAGGCGGCGGCGGGTATGGCAATCAGCCCCAGCATTTT	CASSQGGGGYGNQPQHF	.	TRBV4-1	.	TRBJ1-5
TGTGCCAGCCAACAGGGGGAAGAGACCCAGTACTTC	CASQQGEETQYF	TRBD1	TRBV7-8	.	TRBJ2-5
TGTGCCAGTAGTATTGTGTGGGCGGGAGATAGCAATCAGCCCCAGCATTTT	CASSIVWAGDSNQPQHF	.	TRBV19	once	TRBJ1-5
TGTGCCAGCAGCGTAGGGGCTGCGGATTACGAGCAGTACTTC	CASSVGAADYEQYF	.	TRBV9	.	TRBJ2-7
TGTGCCAGCAGCTTAGCCTACAGGGGGCAGGGTGAGACCCAGTACTTC	CASSLAYRGQGETQYF	TRBD1	TRBV11-2	.	TRBJ2-5
TGTGCCAGCAGTCCGACGGGATTTGGTCAGCCCCAGCATTTT	CASSPTGFGQPQHF	.	TRBV27	.	TRBJ1-5
TGTGCCAGCAGCGTAGCTCGGGACAGGGGCCAAACTGAAGCTTTCTTT	CASSVARDRGQTEAFF	TRBD1	TRBV9	.	TRBJ1-1
TGCGCCAGCAGCATGGACAGGGGTTCCCATGAGCAGTTCTTC	CASSMDRGSHEQFF	TRBD1	TRBV5-1	once	TRBJ2-1
TGTGCCAGCAGCCAAGGACTAGCGGGGGGTTACAATGAGCAGTTCTTC	CASSQGLAGGYNEQFF	TRBD2	TRBV4-2	.	TRBJ2-1
TGTGCCAGCAGCTCCCGGGACGTCCGATCCTACGAGCAGTACTTC	CASSSRDVRSYEQYF	.	TRBV13	.	TRBJ2-7
TGTGCCAGCAGCTCCACCGGGACGGACGGGCCGAGAGTTGGAAACACCATATATTTT	CASSSTGTDGPRVGNTIYF	.	TRBV13	.	TRBJ1-3
TGTGCCAGCAGCCCTAGGGGGTTGTCTAACTATGGCTACACCTTC	CASSPRGLSNYGYTF	.	TRBV7-4	.	TRBJ1-2
TGTGCCAGCAGCTTGGCCTACGGACAGGGGTATGGCTACACCTTC	CASSLAYGQGYGYTF	TRBD1	TRBV5-5	once	TRBJ1-2
TGTGCCAGCAGTCATAGTGCGGAGAACACTGAAGCTTTCTTT	CASSHSAENTEAFF	.	TRBV6-1	.	TRBJ1-1
TGTGCCAGCAGCTTATCCCGCCTTTTAGGGGACACTGAAGCTTTCTTT	CASSLSRLLGDTEAFF	.	TRBV5-6	.	TRBJ1-1
TGCGCCAGCAGCCAAGATCACGAGATGCCCGGCGGCTACACCTTC	CASSQDHEMPGGYTF	.	TRBV4-1	.	TRBJ1-2
TGTGCCAGTAGTATAAACAGGTTCTACGAGCAGTACTTC	CASSINRFYEQYF	.	TRBV19	.	TRBJ2-7
TGTGCCAGCAGCTTAGCTGGTCTGGCAAACTATGGCTACACCTTC	CASSLAGLANYGYTF	.	TRBV11-2	.	TRBJ1-2